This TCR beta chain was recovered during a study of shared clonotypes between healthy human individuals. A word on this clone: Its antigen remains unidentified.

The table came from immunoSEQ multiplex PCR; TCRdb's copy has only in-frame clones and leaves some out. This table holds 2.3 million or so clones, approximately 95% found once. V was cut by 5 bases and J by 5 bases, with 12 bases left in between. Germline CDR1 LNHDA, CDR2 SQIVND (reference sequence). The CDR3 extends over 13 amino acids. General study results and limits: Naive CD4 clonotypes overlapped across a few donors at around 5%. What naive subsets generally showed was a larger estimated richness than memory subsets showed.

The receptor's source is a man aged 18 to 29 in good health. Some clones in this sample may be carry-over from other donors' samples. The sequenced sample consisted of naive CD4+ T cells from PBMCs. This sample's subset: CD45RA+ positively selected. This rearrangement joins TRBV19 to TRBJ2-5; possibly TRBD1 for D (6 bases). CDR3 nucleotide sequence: TGTGCCAGTAGTCCCCAGGGGATGGAGACCCAGTACTTC. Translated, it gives CASSPQGMETQYF.